These 4 T cell receptor beta chains share one sample of origin, sequenced in a study of cytomegalovirus exposure and HLA in healthy donors. The PCR contained 60 Vbeta and 13 Jbeta primers. Sequencing was performed with immunoSEQ multiplex PCR; in TCRdb, only in-frame clones are kept and a portion is missing. The sample has more than 250,000 clones; roughly 90% are singletons. Sequenced sample: PBMCs. All receptors come from a woman between 18 and 29 years old in good health and CMV-seronegative.

This clone was counted a few times. This chain joins TRBV6-5 and TRBJ1-5; D might be TRBD1 (5 bases). CDR3 length: 13 amino acids. The V and J ends lost 5 bases and 5 bases respectively, with 10 bases between them. Germline values: CDR1 MNHEY, CDR2 SVGAGI. The CDR3 region is CASSRGRHQPQHF. The CDR3, as DNA: TGTGCCAGCAGTCGGGGGAGGCATCAGCCCCAGCATTTT.

The chain couples TRBV5-6 to TRBJ2-5; TRBD2 agrees at 12 bases. Per the germline V gene, CDR1 is SGHDT and CDR2 is YYEEEE. This CDR3 contains 16 residues. Trimming took 2 bases from V and 5 from J; bases not matched to a gene: 7. The chain's CDR3 is CASSFGLAGGTETQYF. DNA of the CDR3: TGTGCCAGCAGCTTCGGTCTAGCGGGGGGGACGGAGACCCAGTACTTC.

The chain recombines TRBV19 with TRBJ1-4; D is uncertain. Germline values: CDR1 LNHDA, CDR2 SQIVND (reference sequence). The CDR3 runs to 15 residues. Trimming stripped 1 base from V and 6 bases from J, with 12 bases between. The CDR3 DNA reads TGTGCCAGTAGTATAGGCGGAGGTAAGGATGAAAAACTGTTTTTT. Translating gives CASSIGGGKDEKLFF.

The chain links TRBV5-1 to TRBJ2-5; the match to TRBD1 covers 10 bases. The germline V gene has CDR1 SGHRS and CDR2 YFSETQ. V lost 4 bases, J lost 2 bases, and 8 bases stayed unmatched. The CDR3 consists of 16 residues. CDR3 loop: CASSPTGGKGQETQYF. CDR3 coding DNA: TGCGCCAGCAGCCCGACAGGGGGCAAGGGACAAGAGACCCAGTACTTC.